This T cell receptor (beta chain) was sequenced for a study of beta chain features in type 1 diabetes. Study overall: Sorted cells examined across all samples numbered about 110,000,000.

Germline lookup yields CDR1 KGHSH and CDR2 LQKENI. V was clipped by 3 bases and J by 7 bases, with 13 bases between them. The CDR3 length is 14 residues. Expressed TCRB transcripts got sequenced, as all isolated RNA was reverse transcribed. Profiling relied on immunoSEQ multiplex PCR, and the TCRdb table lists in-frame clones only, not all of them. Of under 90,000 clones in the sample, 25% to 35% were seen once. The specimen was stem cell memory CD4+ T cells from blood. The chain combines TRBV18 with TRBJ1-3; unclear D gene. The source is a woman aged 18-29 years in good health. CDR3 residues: CASSPPTGWNTIYF. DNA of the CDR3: TGTGCCAGCTCACCTCCGACCGGGTGGAACACCATATATTTT. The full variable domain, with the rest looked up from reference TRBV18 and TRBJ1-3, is NAGVMQNPRHLVRRRGQEARLRCSPMKGHSHVYWYRQLPEEGLKFMVYLQKENIIDESGMPKERFSAEFPKEGPSILRIQQVVRGDSAAYFCASSPPTGWNTIYFGEGSWLTVV.